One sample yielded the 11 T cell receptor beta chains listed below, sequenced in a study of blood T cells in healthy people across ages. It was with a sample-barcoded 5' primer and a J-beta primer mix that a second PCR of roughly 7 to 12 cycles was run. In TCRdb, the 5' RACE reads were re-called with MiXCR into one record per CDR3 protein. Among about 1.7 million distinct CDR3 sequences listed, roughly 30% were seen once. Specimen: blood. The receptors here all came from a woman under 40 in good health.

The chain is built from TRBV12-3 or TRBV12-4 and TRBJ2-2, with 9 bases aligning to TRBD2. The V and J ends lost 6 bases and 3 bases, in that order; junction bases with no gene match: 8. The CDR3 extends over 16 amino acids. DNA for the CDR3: TGTGCCAGCAGACCGATAGCGGGAGCGTACACCGGGGAGCTGTTTTTT. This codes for CASRPIAGAYTGELFF.

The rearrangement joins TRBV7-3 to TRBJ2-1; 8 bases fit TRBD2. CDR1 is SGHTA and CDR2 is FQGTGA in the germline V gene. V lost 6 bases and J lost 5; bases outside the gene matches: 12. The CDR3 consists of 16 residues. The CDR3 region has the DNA TGTGCCAGCAGGCCTCCGGGACTAGGGTCAAACAATGAGCAGTTCTTC. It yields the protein CASRPPGLGSNNEQFF. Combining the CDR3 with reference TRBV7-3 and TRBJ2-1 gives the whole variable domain GAGVSQTPSNKVTEKGKYVELRCDPISGHTALYWYRQSLGQGPEFLIYFQGTGAADDSGLPNDRFFAVRPEGSVSTLKIQRTERGDSAVYLCASRPPGLGSNNEQFFGPGTRLTVL.

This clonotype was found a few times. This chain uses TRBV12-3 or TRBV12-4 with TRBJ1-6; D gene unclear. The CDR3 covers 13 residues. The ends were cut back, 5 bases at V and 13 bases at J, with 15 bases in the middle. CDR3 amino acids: CASSGKVDSPLHF. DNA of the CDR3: TGTGCCAGCAGTGGGAAGGTAGACTCCCCCCTCCACTTT.

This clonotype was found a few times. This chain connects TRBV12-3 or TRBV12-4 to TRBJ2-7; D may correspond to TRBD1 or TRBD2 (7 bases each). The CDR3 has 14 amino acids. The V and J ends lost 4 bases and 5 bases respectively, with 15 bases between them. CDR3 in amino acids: CASSWRQGGDEQYF. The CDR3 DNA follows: TGTGCCAGCAGTTGGCGGCAGGGGGGGGACGAGCAGTACTTC.

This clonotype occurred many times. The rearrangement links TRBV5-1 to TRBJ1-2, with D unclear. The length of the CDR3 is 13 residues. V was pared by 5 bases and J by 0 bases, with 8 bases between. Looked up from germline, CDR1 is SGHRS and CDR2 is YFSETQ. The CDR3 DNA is TGCGCCAGCAGTCCCACTTCTAACTATGGCTACACCTTC. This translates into CASSPTSNYGYTF.

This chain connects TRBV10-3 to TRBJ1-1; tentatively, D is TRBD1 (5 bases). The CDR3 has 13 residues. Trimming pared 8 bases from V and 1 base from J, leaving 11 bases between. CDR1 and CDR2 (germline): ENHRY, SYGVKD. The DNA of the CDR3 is TGTGCCATCGGTGGGGGTCAGAACACTGAAGCTTTCTTT. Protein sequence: CAIGGGQNTEAFF.

The CDR3 region is CASSYSTGESSYNEQFF. The CDR3 DNA sequence: TGTGCCAGCAGTTACTCTACTGGCGAAAGCTCCTACAATGAGCAGTTCTTC. V gene TRBV6-6 combines with J gene TRBJ2-1; D unresolved. The CDR3 runs to 17 residues. Germline V gene data show CDR1 as MNHNY and CDR2 as SVGAGI (reference sequence). The V end was cut by 0 bases, the J end by 0 bases, with 12 bases between.

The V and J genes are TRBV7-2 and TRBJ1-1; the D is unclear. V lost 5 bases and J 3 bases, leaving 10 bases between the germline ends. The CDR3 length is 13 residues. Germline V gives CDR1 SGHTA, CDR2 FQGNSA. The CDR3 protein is CASSSVEDTEAFF. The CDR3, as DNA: TGTGCCAGCAGCAGTGTGGAGGACACTGAAGCTTTCTTT. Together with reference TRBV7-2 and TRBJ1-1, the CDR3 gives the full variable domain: GAGVSQSPSNKVTEKGKDVELRCDPISGHTALYWYRQSLGQGLEFLIYFQGNSAPDKSGLPSDRFSAERTGGSVSTLTIQRTQQEDSAVYLCASSSVEDTEAFFGQGTRLTVV.

As DNA, the CDR3 is TGCAGTGCTAGTTTGGGGAGGGCCCCAAGAGAAAAACTGTTTTTT. This sequence encodes CSASLGRAPREKLFF. The chain uses TRBV20-1 and TRBJ1-4; no clear D gene. CDR1 is DFQATT and CDR2 is SNEGSKA in the germline V gene (reference sequence). Trimming removed 3 bases at V and 8 bases at J, with 19 bases between. This CDR3 is built from 15 residues.

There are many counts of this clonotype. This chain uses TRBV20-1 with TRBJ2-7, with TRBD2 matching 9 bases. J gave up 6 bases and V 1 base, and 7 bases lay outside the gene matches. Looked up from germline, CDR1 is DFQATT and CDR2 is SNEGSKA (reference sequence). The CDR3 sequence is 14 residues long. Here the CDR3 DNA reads TGCAGTGCTAGAGGGGGACTAGCCCCCCTCGAGCAGTACTTC. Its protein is CSARGGLAPLEQYF.

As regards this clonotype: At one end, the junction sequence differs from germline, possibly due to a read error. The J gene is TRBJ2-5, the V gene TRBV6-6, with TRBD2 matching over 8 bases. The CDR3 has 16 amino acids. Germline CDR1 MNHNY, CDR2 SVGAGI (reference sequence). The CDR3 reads CANSFPTSAARETQYF. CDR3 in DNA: TGTGCCAACAGTTTCCCGACTAGCGCGGCCCGAGAGACCCAGTACTTC.